This T cell receptor (beta chain) was recovered during a study of PD-1 blockade in classical Hodgkin lymphoma. In its sample, this clone is medium-sized (0.01 to 0.1%). Its antigen is undetermined. The patients all showed relapse after autologous stem cell transplantation, while their brentuximab vedotin exposure varied. Germline V gene sequence: CDR1 LNHDA, CDR2 SQIVND (reference sequence). Trimming took off 5 bases at V and 7 bases at J, with 15 bases between the two ends. The length of the CDR3 is 13 residues. Study outcomes and limitations: Relapsed/refractory patients reportedly had the lowest baseline TCR diversity, below newly diagnosed patients, who were below healthy donors.

The repertoire was sequenced with immunoSEQ multiplex PCR; TCRdb's copy has only in-frame clones and lacks some. The table includes 25,000 to 35,000 clones, 71% detected once. The sequence was collected from a human donor with classical Hodgkin lymphoma. The sample here was peripheral blood mononuclear cells (PBMCs), taken before the second cycle of nivolumab. The genes are TRBV19 and TRBJ2-7; weak D call: TRBD1 (6 bases). The CDR3 DNA reads TGTGCCAGTAGTCCCCGGACAGAAGGGGAGCAGTACTTC. Its translation: CASSPRTEGEQYF.